The rows below give T cell receptor beta chains drawn from one sample of a study of metastatic and nonmetastatic thyroid tumors. TCRdb re-called the PCR reads via MiXCR. The table has tens of thousands of clones, about 4.1% seen once; the top ten hold 20% to 25%. Sequenced material: blood. The receptors stem from a female donor with papillary thyroid cancer or a benign thyroid nodule (not recorded which). Some clones in this sample may be carry-over from other donors' samples. Each CDR3 is given with its conserved first and last residue. Fields, in order: clone size, V gene, D gene, J gene, CDR3 DNA, CDR3 protein. The D gene is left open where the match is weak. Some rows mark clone size as missing; the rest say once, few, many or name a class of expanded clone.

-	TRBV20-1	-	TRBJ1-5	TGCAGTGCTAGACAAACCGAGGGTAGCAATCAGCCCCAGCATTTT	CSARQTEGSNQPQHF
many	TRBV2	TRBD2	TRBJ2-1	TGTGCCAGCAGGAAGGGACTAGCGAATGAGCAGTTCTTC	CASRKGLANEQFF
many	TRBV15	TRBD2	TRBJ2-7	TGTGCCACCAGCAGAGCGCTAGCGGGGGACGAGCAGTACTTC	CATSRALAGDEQYF
few	TRBV7-9	-	TRBJ2-7	TGTGCCAGCAGCTTATCAGGAAACGGAAACTACGAGCAGTACTTC	CASSLSGNGNYEQYF
many	TRBV5-1	-	TRBJ2-7	TGCGCCAGCAGCCCCCAGGGTTTTTCCTACGAGCAGTACTTC	CASSPQGFSYEQYF
few	TRBV7-2	TRBD1	TRBJ1-6	TGTGCCAGCAGCTTAGCTCTGGGGGACAGGTCCTCACCCCTCCACTTT	CASSLALGDRSSPLHF
-	TRBV5-1	TRBD1	TRBJ1-4	TGCGCCAGCAGCCTACTGACAGGGGGCGACGAAAAACTGTTTTTT	CASSLLTGGDEKLFF
-	TRBV29-1	-	TRBJ2-1	TGCAGCGTTTCCTCACCCCCTCTCTACGATGAGCAGTTCTTC	CSVSSPPLYDEQFF
few	TRBV11-3	TRBD2	TRBJ2-7	TGTGCCAGCAACCCGAGCGCGGGAGGGCTTGGGGAGCAGTACTTC	CASNPSAGGLGEQYF
many	TRBV7-3	-	TRBJ2-1	TGTGCCAGCAGCTTATCGGGGGGCTCAGGGGACTACAATGAGCAGTTCTTC	CASSLSGGSGDYNEQFF
many	TRBV11-3	-	TRBJ2-5	TGTGCCAGCAGCTTAGATGTGCACAGGGATGAGACCCAGTACTTC	CASSLDVHRDETQYF
many	TRBV6-2/TRBV6-3	TRBD2	TRBJ2-3	TGTGCCAGCAGTTTGACTAGCGGGAGCACAGATACGCAGTATTTT	CASSLTSGSTDTQYF
-	TRBV2	TRBD2	TRBJ2-2	TGTGCCAGCAGGGGACTAGCGAGGGGGGGGTCCGGGGAGCTGTTTTTT	CASRGLARGGSGELFF
-	TRBV18	-	TRBJ1-5	TGTGCCAGCTCACCAACCCAAGGTCCTAATCAGCCCCAGCATTTT	CASSPTQGPNQPQHF
few	TRBV28	TRBD1	TRBJ1-6	TGTGCCAGCAGTTCCACCGACAGGGCACGATTCTTT	CASSSTDRARFF
-	TRBV19	TRBD2	TRBJ2-5	TGTGCCAGTAGTAAAGTCGGGACTAGCGGGAGAAAGAGCCAGTACTTC	CASSKVGTSGRKSQYF
-	TRBV6-5	TRBD1	TRBJ1-1	TGTGCCAGCAGTTACTCACTCAACAGGGGGACGGGCACTGAAGCTTTCTTT	CASSYSLNRGTGTEAFF
many	TRBV10-2	-	TRBJ2-7	TGCGCCAGCAGTGGCGGATGGGGCTACGAGCAGTACTTC	CASSGGWGYEQYF
few	TRBV6-1	TRBD2	TRBJ2-3	TGTGCCAGCAGTGATCTAGCGGGGGGATCCACAGATACGCAGTATTTT	CASSDLAGGSTDTQYF
many	TRBV11-2	-	TRBJ2-2	TGTGCCAGCAGCTCCCACCTGGAAGGAAACACCGGGGAGCTGTTTTTT	CASSSHLEGNTGELFF
few	TRBV28	-	TRBJ2-2	TGTGCCAGCAGTGAAAACCCAGGCCGGGCCACCGGGGAGCTGTTTTTT	CASSENPGRATGELFF
-	TRBV6-1	TRBD2	TRBJ2-3	TGTGCCGTGACTAGCGGAGCAGGAGTTACAGATACGCAGTATTTT	CAVTSGAGVTDTQYF
many	TRBV7-9	-	TRBJ2-7	TGTGCCAGCAGCCCCGTAGGAGGGGCCTTCTACGAGCAGTACTTC	CASSPVGGAFYEQYF
many	TRBV27	-	TRBJ2-1	TGTGCCAGCGGGGAGGTGACCCTGGGGAACAATGAGCAGTTCTTC	CASGEVTLGNNEQFF
many	TRBV9	-	TRBJ1-5	TGTGCCAGCAGCGTAGCAGGGTTCGGGCAGCCCCAGCATTTT	CASSVAGFGQPQHF
few	TRBV20-1	TRBD1	TRBJ1-1	TGCAGTGCTAATGACCCAGGGGGTAACACTGAAGCTTTCTTT	CSANDPGGNTEAFF
few	TRBV6-6	-	TRBJ1-2	TGTGCCAGCAGTTATGTCGGGGGTGGAGGATATGGCTACACCTTC	CASSYVGGGGYGYTF
-	TRBV12-3/TRBV12-4	-	TRBJ2-1	TGTGCCAGCAGTTTCGGGGAAGGGGGGAACAATGAGCAGTTCTTC	CASSFGEGGNNEQFF
-	TRBV12-3/TRBV12-4	-	TRBJ2-3	TGTGCCAGCAGGACAGGTAGCAGCACAGATACGCAGTATTTT	CASRTGSSTDTQYF
few	TRBV24-1	TRBD1	TRBJ1-5	TGTGCCACCAGTGACCGACAGGGTAGTAGCAATCAGCCCCAGCATTTT	CATSDRQGSSNQPQHF
-	TRBV7-8	-	TRBJ1-2	TGTGCCAGCAGCCTAACAGAGTTCTATGGCTACACCTTC	CASSLTEFYGYTF
many	TRBV3-1	-	TRBJ1-1	TGTGCCAGCAGCCAATACGACAAGGTCACTGAAGCTTTCTTT	CASSQYDKVTEAFF
-	TRBV27	-	TRBJ1-2	TGTGCCAGCAGTTTAAGGGCGTGGCGAGGCTACACCTTC	CASSLRAWRGYTF
many	TRBV4-1	-	TRBJ1-5	TGCGCCAGCAGCCCGGAAGGGGCAGATCAGCCCCAGCATTTT	CASSPEGADQPQHF
few	TRBV28	-	TRBJ1-2	TGTGCCAGCAGCCTAGGGACCGGGGTCGGGAGCTACACCTTC	CASSLGTGVGSYTF
few	TRBV19	-	TRBJ1-5	TGTGCCAGTAGTATAGATATGGGGCTTAATCAGCCCCAGCATTTT	CASSIDMGLNQPQHF
few	TRBV28	-	TRBJ2-3	TGTGCCAGCAGTGACAGGACAGTTACAGATACGCAGTATTTT	CASSDRTVTDTQYF
few	TRBV5-5	-	TRBJ1-2	TGTGCCAGCAGCCAGGGCGCCGCCGGCTACACCTTC	CASSQGAAGYTF
-	TRBV7-2	TRBD1	TRBJ1-2	TGTGCCAGCAGCACAGGACAGGGGGCTGGGGGCTACACCTTC	CASSTGQGAGGYTF
few	TRBV6-1	-	TRBJ1-3	TGTGCCAGTTCCAGGGAGGGTGGCTCTGGAAACACCATATATTTT	CASSREGGSGNTIYF